This T cell receptor beta chain was sequenced during a study of siplizumab effects on memory and regulatory T cells. Germline CDR1 reads SGHVS; CDR2 reads FNYEAQ. Trimming shortened V by 8 bases and J by 0 bases, and 8 bases separated the two germline ends. This CDR3 spans 13 amino acids. The sample holds many counts of this clone. No antigen is known for it. Sequencing used immunoSEQ multiplex PCR; TCRdb keeps in-frame clones, though not all of them. The data show some 15,000 clones, around 40% seen once. Coculturing was carried out on the mixed lymphocyte reaction cells. It lasted roughly 6 days and was done at 37°C.

This TCR was sampled from a human donor in good health; the cells came from an allogeneic mixed lymphocyte reaction. Some clones in this sample may be carry-over from other donors' samples. The sample taken for sequencing was CFSE-low (dividing) CD4+ T cells sorted from an allogeneic mixed lymphocyte reaction. The chain links TRBV7-6 to TRBJ1-3, with D hard to call. DNA of the CDR3: TGTGCCAGCGCCTCGTTCTCTGGAAACACCATATATTTT. Protein sequence: CASASFSGNTIYF.